This TCR beta chain was sequenced for a study of cytomegalovirus exposure and HLA in healthy donors. On the study more broadly: An earlier analysis identified under 130 million unique TCR beta sequences in 170 million or so T cells. Overall study results and limits: TCR association rates varied by HLA locus in a later analysis, with DRB1 highest and HLA-C lowest. The study labeled 170 or so TCR beta chains cytomegalovirus-associated. By a later analysis, the bulk of CMV-associated TCR beta chains appeared HLA-restricted.

Turning to this clone: Its specificity is unknown.

V was trimmed by 2 bases and J by 4 bases, leaving 6 bases between them. CDR1 ENHRY and CDR2 SYGVKD come from the germline V gene. The CDR3 runs to 13 residues. PCR involved 60 Vbeta and 13 Jbeta primers. The table came from immunoSEQ multiplex PCR; TCRdb's copy has only in-frame clones and leaves some out. The profile shows over 100,000 clones, approximately 58% of them singletons. The sample taken for sequencing was PBMCs. This chain joins TRBV10-3 and TRBJ2-1, with D perhaps TRBD1 (5 bases). The clonotype was recovered from a woman in her thirties in good health and CMV-seronegative. DNA for the CDR3: TGTGCCATCAGTGAGGACAGTTACAATGAGCAGTTCTTC. Its protein is CAISEDSYNEQFF.